These T cell receptor beta chains were read from a single sample in a study of cytomegalovirus exposure and HLA in healthy donors. Sequenced by immunoSEQ multiplex PCR; TCRdb stores in-frame clones only, minus some. Among around 150,000 clones listed, almost 85% were seen once. Sequencing input: PBMCs. The source is a young man in good health and CMV-seropositive. Each CDR3 is given with its conserved first and last residue. D genes are given only for firm matches. The size entry is marked missing in some rows and otherwise reads once, few, many or a size class.

size	V	D	J	DNA	CDR3
NA	TRBV5-8	NA	TRBJ1-1	TGTGCCAGCAGCTTGAACGGGGTCATGGGAGCTTTCTTT	CASSLNGVMGAFF
NA	TRBV5-5	TRBD1	TRBJ1-2	TGTGCCAGCAGCGACGCCCACAGGGGAAAGGGATATGGCTACACCTTC	CASSDAHRGKGYGYTF
NA	TRBV4-2	NA	TRBJ2-5	TGTGCCAGCAGCCAGGGCATCAACGAAGAGACCCAGTACTTC	CASSQGINEETQYF
NA	TRBV5-1	TRBD1	TRBJ1-4	TGCGCCAGCAGCCAAGGGACAGGAAATGAAAAACTGTTTTTT	CASSQGTGNEKLFF
NA	TRBV7-7	NA	TRBJ2-7	TGTGCTAGCAGCTTGTCCCAGGGTACGAACGAGCAGTACTTC	CASSLSQGTNEQYF
NA	TRBV19	TRBD1	TRBJ2-2	TGTGCCAGTAGTACAAGGACAGGGGAAACCGGGGAGCTGTTTTTT	CASSTRTGETGELFF
NA	TRBV28	TRBD1	TRBJ2-7	TGTGCCAGCAGAATGGGCAGGGGGCAGGACGAGCAGTACTTC	CASRMGRGQDEQYF
NA	TRBV12-2	NA	TRBJ1-1	TGTGCAAGTCGCTTCACGACAGGGGAGCTCACTGAAGCTTTCTTT	CASRFTTGELTEAFF
once	TRBV10-1	NA	TRBJ1-1	TGCGCCAGCAGTGAGTCGATGATCGGTCGGATCGGTCGGCGACAGGCAATAGCGAACACTGAAGCTTTCTTT	CASSESMIGRIGRRQAIANTEAFF
NA	TRBV6-4	TRBD2	TRBJ2-3	TGTGCCAGCAGCCCCTCGGGCCTAGCGGGAGCAGATACGCAGTATTTT	CASSPSGLAGADTQYF
NA	TRBV6-6	NA	TRBJ2-3	TGTGCCAGCAATCCCAAAAGCACAGATACGCAGTATTTT	CASNPKSTDTQYF
NA	TRBV28	TRBD1	TRBJ2-7	TGTGCCAGTTCCAGGGGGCTGGTCTACGAGCAGTACTTC	CASSRGLVYEQYF
NA	TRBV6-5	TRBD1	TRBJ1-6	TGTGCCAGCGTGGGACAGCTTAATTCACCCCTCCACTTT	CASVGQLNSPLHF
once	TRBV28	NA	TRBJ1-1	TGTGCCAGCAGTTGGGGGAGGGGGAGGGCTGAAGCTTTCTTT	CASSWGRGRAEAFF
NA	TRBV5-4	NA	TRBJ2-5	TGTGCCAGCAGCTTGTGGGAGCTCCAAGAGACCCAGTACTTC	CASSLWELQETQYF
NA	TRBV10-3	TRBD2	TRBJ2-2	TGTGCCATCAGTGATAAGCCTAGCGGGGGGAACACCGGGGAGCTGTTTTTT	CAISDKPSGGNTGELFF
NA	TRBV7-3	NA	TRBJ2-3	TGTGCCAGCAGCTTAACATCCGGGTTACACACAGATACGCAGTATTTT	CASSLTSGLHTDTQYF
NA	TRBV6-6	TRBD1	TRBJ2-5	TGTGCCAGCTCCAGGGGGCAAGAGACCCAGTACTTC	CASSRGQETQYF
once	TRBV27	NA	TRBJ1-2	TGTGCCAGCAGTTTAGGGGGGGCTGACGGCTACACCTTC	CASSLGGADGYTF
NA	TRBV7-9	TRBD1	TRBJ2-2	TGTGCCAGCACCCCCGGGACAGCGAACACCGGGGAGCTGTTTTTT	CASTPGTANTGELFF
NA	TRBV14	NA	TRBJ2-1	TGTGCCAGCAGCCAAGGGGGGCCCTACAATGAGCAGTTCTTC	CASSQGGPYNEQFF
few	TRBV28	TRBD1	TRBJ1-2	TGTGCCAGCAGTTTAGGACAGGGAAGTGGCTACACCTTC	CASSLGQGSGYTF
NA	TRBV5-1	NA	TRBJ1-2	TGCGCCAGCAGCTTGGACGACAGCTACTATGGCTACACCTTC	CASSLDDSYYGYTF
few	TRBV7-2	NA	TRBJ2-1	TGTGCCAGCAGCTTCGACAGTACTTCCTACAATGAGCAGTTCTTC	CASSFDSTSYNEQFF
NA	TRBV7-8	TRBD1	TRBJ1-5	TGTGCCAGCAGCTTAGATACAGGGGGCTATCAGCCCCAGCATTTT	CASSLDTGGYQPQHF
NA	TRBV30	TRBD2	TRBJ2-5	TGTGCCTGGAGGAGCGGGAGGGGTTACGGAGAGACCCAGTACTTC	CAWRSGRGYGETQYF
NA	TRBV19	TRBD1	TRBJ1-1	TGTGCCAGCGGGACAGGAGACACTGAAGCTTTCTTT	CASGTGDTEAFF
NA	TRBV19	NA	TRBJ2-7	TGTGCCAGTAGTCCCCCAGGGTACGAGCAGTACTTC	CASSPPGYEQYF
NA	TRBV7-7	NA	TRBJ2-2	TGTGCTAGCAGCTTAGGTAGAGACACCGGGGAGCTGTTTTTT	CASSLGRDTGELFF
NA	TRBV5-1	NA	TRBJ1-2	TGCGCCAGCAGTCCCCGGGGAGGGCTCTATGGCTACACCTTC	CASSPRGGLYGYTF
NA	TRBV7-6	NA	TRBJ1-4	TGTGCCAGCAGCTTAGGCCCGTCCAGAGAGGGACTGTTTTTT	CASSLGPSREGLFF
NA	TRBV19	TRBD2	TRBJ2-5	TGTGCCAGTAGGGGCCCGGGGCTAGCGGGGGGGCAGGAGACCCAGTACTTC	CASRGPGLAGGQETQYF
NA	TRBV12-5	TRBD1	TRBJ1-1	TGTGCTAGTGGTTTGCATCACAGGGGCGAAACTGAAGCTTTCTTT	CASGLHHRGETEAFF
NA	TRBV19	TRBD2	TRBJ2-7	TGTGCCAGTAGTACTCGAGGGACTAGCGGGAGCTCCTACGAGCAGTACTTC	CASSTRGTSGSSYEQYF
NA	TRBV7-9	TRBD2	TRBJ2-2	TGTGCCAGCAGCCCGATAGCCAGCGGGGGGTCCACCGGGGAGCTGTTTTTT	CASSPIASGGSTGELFF
NA	TRBV27	NA	TRBJ1-1	TGTGCCAGCAGTTTATTTGACAGAGTCAATACTGAAGCTTTCTTT	CASSLFDRVNTEAFF
NA	TRBV4-1	NA	TRBJ1-2	TGCGCCAGCAGCCAAAAGACACGAACCGACTATGGCTACACCTTC	CASSQKTRTDYGYTF
NA	TRBV9	TRBD1	TRBJ2-3	TGTGCCAGCAGCGTTATAGACAGGGGTTACACAGATACGCAGTATTTT	CASSVIDRGYTDTQYF
NA	TRBV7-2	TRBD1	TRBJ2-3	TGTGCCAGCGACCGGGCAGGACAGGGGGCTTGGGAGCAGTATTTT	CASDRAGQGAWEQYF